The TCR beta chain described here comes from a study of blood T cell repertoires in COVID-19. Study context: Collection of acute and convalescent COVID-19 samples took place in the United States, Italy and Spain.

Seattle patients were enrolled while actively infected and followed longitudinally. In the original workflow: Amplification with reference gene primers provided the estimates of nucleated cell counts. TCRdb's copy holds only in-frame clones and misses some; the assay was immunoSEQ multiplex PCR. The DNA was the basis for D and trimming; V, J and clone size are from that table. Among 250,000 to 400,000 clones listed, 75% to 90% were seen once. The CDR3 spans 13 residues. Germline CDR1 SGHRS, CDR2 YFSETQ. V lost 0 bases and J 5 bases, leaving 9 bases between the germline ends. The sample comprised peripheral blood. The receptor was isolated from a woman aged 30 to 39 with COVID-19, enrolled during active disease. J is TRBJ2-7 and V is TRBV5-1; D call uncertain. Written as DNA, the CDR3 is TGCGCCAGCAGCTTGGGATCTTCGGACGAGCAGTACTTC. Amino acids: CASSLGSSDEQYF.